This section outlines one T cell receptor (beta chain) sequence together with its context. What antigen it recognizes has not been identified. No much larger clonotype is one base removed from it; base qualities were not supplied. This record belongs to a study of beta chain features in type 1 diabetes (dated by TCRdb to the late 2010s). As for the study more broadly: Mean age, gender distribution, total cell number and subset yield were not different between patients and healthy donors. A total of 85 million to 140 million sorted cells were examined across all samples, and the number of cells per subset was strongly correlated with RNA yield. In the study, recently diagnosed type 1 diabetes patients and matched healthy donors were compared on the TCRB repertoires of their sorted circulating CD4+ T cell subsets. Regulatory and stem cell-like memory subsets were isolated from only 8 patients and about eight healthy donors, whereas naive and central memory subsets came from all 30 or so donors. The paper as a whole reports these results and caveats: Because the HLA sub-analyses included only small numbers of individuals, any influence of HLA type on TCRB rearrangement was left unresolved. Fewer insertions and more nucleotide deletions at VDJ recombination sites were observed in patients with type 1 diabetes, implying thymic rearrangement abnormalities. A moderate but significant shortening of TCRB CDR3 length was observed in type 1 diabetes patients in all four CD4+ subsets. Shorter templates might have been favored by PCR, but patient and control samples were amplified and corrected together, so both groups would have been affected equally by any skew. Naive, central memory and regulatory TCRB repertoires appeared to be more similar among patients than among healthy donors. Sequencing cDNA rather than genomic DNA could over-represent highly expressing activated cells, although activation and CD3 levels did not differ between groups.

The High Capacity cDNA Reverse Transcription Kit was used to reverse transcribe all of the isolated RNA, meaning that expressed TCRB transcripts were what got sequenced. Naive, central memory and regulatory T cell samples underwent deep immunoSEQ sequencing, averaging about 3.57 million total reads per sample. Sorted cells were lysed in RLT buffer and RNA was extracted with DNase-treated RNeasy Micro or Mini kits, depending on cell number. To prevent cross-contamination, every cell subset was processed on its own, while patient and healthy donor samples were processed together. The immunoSEQ multiplex PCR was used to amplify TCRB sequences from cDNA, yielding 87-bp fragments that span the CDR3 region. Amplicons were sequenced on the Illumina HiSeq platform. Per the authors' processing: Synthetic template baselines were used to correct PCR bias computationally, reads within Hamming distance 2 were collapsed, and singletons that could not be merged were discarded. Reads were aligned to IMGT to assign V, D and J genes, CDR3 length, and insertions or deletions at six rearrangement sites. Within each subset, clonotype counts were normalized to sorted cell number, after which true diversity and Gini coefficients were computed with the tcR R package. The overlap coefficient, calculated on TCRB nucleotide sequences, was used to measure repertoire sharing. In TCRdb, the immuneACCESS table is reduced to in-frame sequences with V and J assigned. These tables do not hold every clone; where another copy was compared, an unresolved V gene accounts for under half, and the others remain unexplained. D and trimming come from the DNA, and the V and J calls and clone size come from that table. The sample table shows 300,000 or so clones, and over 7% are seen once. The ten top clones hold 1% of the sample.

Each donor gave one peripheral blood draw, averaging approximately 110 mL, which was collected into heparinised tubes. Using a panel that included CD45RO, CCR7, CD25, CD127, CD95 and CD27, naive, central memory, regulatory and stem cell-like memory CD4+ T cells were sorted on a BD FACSAria II. Every sorted population had a purity above 95%. PBMCs were isolated right away by Lymphoprep density gradient centrifugation and were stained directly, without culture. So that batch effects would be minimized, each experiment stained and sorted samples in pairs, pairing one healthy donor with one patient. CDR1 LNHDA and CDR2 SQIVND are derived from the germline V gene (reference sequence). V ends up 1 base short and J 0 bases short, with an unmatched junction base count of 3. Reading from cysteine to phenylalanine, the CDR3 counts 15 amino acids. The only DNA kept is the CDR3, 45 bases in frame from the first base.

The material sequenced was central memory CD4+ T cells from blood. The sequence derives from a man aged 25 to 40 with type 1 diabetes. The chain couples TRBV19 to TRBJ2-7; the central 7 bases match TRBD2. The CDR3 region reads CASSIVGGSSYEQYF. In nucleotides, the sequence is TGTGCCAGTAGTATAGTGGGAGGGAGCTCCTACGAGCAGTACTTC. Full variable domain (CDR3 extended with the reference TRBV19 and TRBJ2-7 proteins): DGGITQSPKYLFRKEGQNVTLSCEQNLNHDAMYWYRQDPGQGLRLIYYSQIVNDFQKGDIAEGYSVSREKKESFPLTVTSAQKNPTAFYLCASSIVGGSSYEQYFGPGTRLTVT.